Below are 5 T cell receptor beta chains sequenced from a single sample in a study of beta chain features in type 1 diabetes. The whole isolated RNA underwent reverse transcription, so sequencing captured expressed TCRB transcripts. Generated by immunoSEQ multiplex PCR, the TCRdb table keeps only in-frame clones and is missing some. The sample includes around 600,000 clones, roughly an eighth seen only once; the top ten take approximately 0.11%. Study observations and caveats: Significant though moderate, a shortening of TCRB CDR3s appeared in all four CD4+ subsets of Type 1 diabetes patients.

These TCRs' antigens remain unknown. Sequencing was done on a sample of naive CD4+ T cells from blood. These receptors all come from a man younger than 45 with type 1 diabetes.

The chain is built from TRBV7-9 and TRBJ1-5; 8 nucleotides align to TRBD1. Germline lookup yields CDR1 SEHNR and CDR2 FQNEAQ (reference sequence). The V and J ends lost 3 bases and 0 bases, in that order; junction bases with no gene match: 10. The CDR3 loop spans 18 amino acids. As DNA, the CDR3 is TGTGCCAGCAGCTTCGTACAGGGGGGATCCTATAGCAATCAGCCCCAGCATTTT. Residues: CASSFVQGGSYSNQPQHF.

CDR3 region: CASSPRQGTLADQETQYF. The CDR3 bases are TGTGCCAGCAGCCCCAGACAGGGTACCCTCGCCGACCAAGAGACCCAGTACTTC. The chain employs TRBV5-6 and TRBJ2-5; 7 bases align to TRBD1. There are 18 residues in the CDR3. Germline V gene data show CDR1 as SGHDT and CDR2 as YYEEEE. V shed 4 bases, J shed 0 bases, and the junction held 15 bases outside the gene matches.

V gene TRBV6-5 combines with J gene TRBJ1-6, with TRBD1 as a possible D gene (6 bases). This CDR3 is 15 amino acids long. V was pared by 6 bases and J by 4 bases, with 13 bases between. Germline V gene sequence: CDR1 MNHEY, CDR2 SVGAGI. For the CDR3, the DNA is TGTGCCAGCAGCCTAGGACAGCTTTATAATTCACCCCTCCACTTT. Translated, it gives CASSLGQLYNSPLHF.

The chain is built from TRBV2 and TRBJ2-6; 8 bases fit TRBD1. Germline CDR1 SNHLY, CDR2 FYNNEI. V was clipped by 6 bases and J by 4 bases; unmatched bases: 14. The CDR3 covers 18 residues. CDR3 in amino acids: CASRGPRGLTVGANVLTF. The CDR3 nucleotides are TGTGCCAGCAGGGGCCCCAGGGGGCTAACCGTCGGGGCCAACGTCCTGACTTTC.

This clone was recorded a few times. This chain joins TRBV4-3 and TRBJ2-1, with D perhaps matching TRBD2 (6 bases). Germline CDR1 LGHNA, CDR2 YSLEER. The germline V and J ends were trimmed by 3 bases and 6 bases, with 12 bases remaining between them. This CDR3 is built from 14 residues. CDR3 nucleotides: TGCGCCAGCAGCCAGAACGCGGGGAGCAATGAGCAGTTCTTC. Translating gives CASSQNAGSNEQFF.